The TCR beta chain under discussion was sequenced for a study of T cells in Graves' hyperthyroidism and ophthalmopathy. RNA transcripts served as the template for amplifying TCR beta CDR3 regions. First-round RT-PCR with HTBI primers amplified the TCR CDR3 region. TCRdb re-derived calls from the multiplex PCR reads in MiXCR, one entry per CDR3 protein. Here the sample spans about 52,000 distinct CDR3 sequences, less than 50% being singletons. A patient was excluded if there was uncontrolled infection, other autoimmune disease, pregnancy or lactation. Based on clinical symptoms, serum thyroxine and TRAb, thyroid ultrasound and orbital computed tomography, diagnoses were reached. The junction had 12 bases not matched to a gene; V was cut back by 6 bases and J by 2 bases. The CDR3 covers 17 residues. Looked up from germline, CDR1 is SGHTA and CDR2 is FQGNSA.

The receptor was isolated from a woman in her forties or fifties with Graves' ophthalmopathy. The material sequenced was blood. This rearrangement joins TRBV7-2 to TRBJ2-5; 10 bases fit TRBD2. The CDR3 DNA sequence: TGTGCCAGCAGTTCCAGTCAGACTAGCGGGCCACAAGAGACCCAGTACTTC. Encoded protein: CASSSSQTSGPQETQYF. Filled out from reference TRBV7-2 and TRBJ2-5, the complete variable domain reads GAGVSQSPSNKVTEKGKDVELRCDPISGHTALYWYRQSLGQGLEFLIYFQGNSAPDKSGLPSDRFSAERTGGSVSTLTIQRTQQEDSAVYLCASSSSQTSGPQETQYFGPGTRLLVL.